These T cell receptor beta chains were read from a single sample in a study of T cell repertoires in cytomegalovirus infection. Their cognate antigens are unknown. TCRdb re-derived calls from the reads in MiXCR, one entry per CDR3 protein. The sample gives 650,000 to 900,000 distinct CDR3 sequences, 25% to 35% of which show up once; around 12% is in the top ten. This specimen was cultured CD8+ T cells from PBMCs, taken from culture after CMV antigen stimulation. The receptors stem from a human donor in good health (CMV status not recorded). Some clones in this sample may be carry-over from other donors' samples. The CDR3 runs from the conserved cysteine through the conserved F or W. The D gene is left open where the match is weak. Clone size is stated in some rows and not others, as once, few, many or a class when expanded.

TGTGCCAGCAGCTTGAGGAATACGGTGGCGGAAGCTTTCTTT CASSLRNTVAEAFF TRBV5-6 - TRBJ1-1 -
TGCGCCAGCAGTGTGGGGACAGGGGGTCTCTCCACTGAAGCTTTCTTT CASSVGTGGLSTEAFF TRBV5-1 TRBD1 TRBJ1-1 -
TGTGCCAGCAGCGAGGAGGACAGCCAAGAGACCCAGTACTTC CASSEEDSQETQYF TRBV7-6 - TRBJ2-5 -
TGTGCCAGCAGTTACGCCGGAACGAACACTGAAGCTTTCTTT CASSYAGTNTEAFF TRBV6-5 - TRBJ1-1 many
TGTGCCAGCAGCCCTTCGGGGGAGTTCTCGGAAAAACTGTTTTTT CASSPSGEFSEKLFF TRBV28 - TRBJ1-4 few
TGTGCTAGTGGTTTCTGGGGGGCGTCCTCTCCCTATGGCTACACCTTC CASGFWGASSPYGYTF TRBV12-5 - TRBJ1-2 few
TGTGCCAGTGGGGTAAGGGGGTACGTCACAGATACGCAGTATTTT CASGVRGYVTDTQYF TRBV7-8 - TRBJ2-3 many
TGTGCCAGCAGCCCCGGGGCGGGGGCCGACAATGAGCAGTTCTTC CASSPGAGADNEQFF TRBV7-3 - TRBJ2-1 -
TGTGCCAGCAGTGCTAGGCGGAATGAGCAGTTCTTC CASSARRNEQFF TRBV2 - TRBJ2-1 once
TGTGCCAGCAGCTTAGCACTCGGGACTAGCGACGAGCAGTACTTC CASSLALGTSDEQYF TRBV7-8 TRBD2 TRBJ2-7 many
TGTGCCAGCAGCGTATCCCCCCTCGGTGTCCATATCCCCACAGATACGCAGTATTTT CASSVSPLGVHIPTDTQYF TRBV9 - TRBJ2-3 few
TGTGCCAGCAGCTTGAACAGGGGCACTGAAGCTTTCTTT CASSLNRGTEAFF TRBV27 TRBD1 TRBJ1-1 many
TGTGCCAGCAGCTTGGATGTGCGGGGGGCGAGCACAGATACGCAGTATTTT CASSLDVRGASTDTQYF TRBV5-4 TRBD2 TRBJ2-3 -
TGTGCCAGCAGCGTGAGGCCCCTTTTCTTGGAGCAGTACTTC CASSVRPLFLEQYF TRBV9 - TRBJ2-7 -
TGTGCTAGTGGCTTCACGACGGATTTGAGCACAGATACGCAGTATTTT CASGFTTDLSTDTQYF TRBV12-5 - TRBJ2-3 few
TGTGCCAGCAGCTTAAATCCTAGCGGGGGGGCCAGAGATGAGCAGTTCTTC CASSLNPSGGARDEQFF TRBV7-2 TRBD2 TRBJ2-1 few
TGTGCCAGCTCCCCCGCCGGGACCCGGTGGGCAGATACGCAGTATTTT CASSPAGTRWADTQYF TRBV11-2 - TRBJ2-3 few
TGCAGTGCTAGAGATTTCCTAGCGACGAGCTCCTACAATGAGCAGTTCTTC CSARDFLATSSYNEQFF TRBV20-1 - TRBJ2-1 -
TGTGCCAGCAGTTACGTCTTACTAGCGGGGGGGCGTGGCACCGGGGAGCTGTTTTTT CASSYVLLAGGRGTGELFF TRBV6-5 TRBD2 TRBJ2-2 -
TGTGCCAGCAGTTGGGGACAGGAGAGTCAGCCCCAGCATTTT CASSWGQESQPQHF TRBV27 TRBD1 TRBJ1-5 -
TGTGCCAGCACGTCCGGGCTTCGTAGCACTGAAGCTTTCTTT CASTSGLRSTEAFF TRBV27 - TRBJ1-1 -
TGTGCCAGCAGTGAAGCGACAGGGTCCTACGAGCAGTACTTC CASSEATGSYEQYF TRBV2 TRBD1 TRBJ2-7 few
TGTGCCAGCAGTTACCCAACCGGCGGGGGTAGAGATGAGCAGTTCTTC CASSYPTGGGRDEQFF TRBV6-2/TRBV6-3 TRBD2 TRBJ2-1 -
TGTGCCAGCAGTTGGGGACTTAACACTGAAGCTTTCTTT CASSWGLNTEAFF TRBV19 - TRBJ1-1 many
TGTGCCAGCAGCCAGAAGCGAGGGGGGACTGAGCAGTTCTTC CASSQKRGGTEQFF TRBV4-2 - TRBJ2-1 -
TGTGCCAGCAGCCCGGCACGGAATCAGCCCCAGCATTTT CASSPARNQPQHF TRBV7-2 - TRBJ1-5 few
TGTGCCAGCAGCCCCACAGATGGAGAGCAGTACTTC CASSPTDGEQYF TRBV5-3 - TRBJ2-7 -
TGTGCCACCAGTGATAGGACAGGGGAAGAGACCCAGTACTTC CATSDRTGEETQYF TRBV24-1 TRBD1 TRBJ2-5 few
TGTGCCAGCGGCCTCTATCCGACAGGGAATAATGAGCAGTTCTTC CASGLYPTGNNEQFF TRBV2 TRBD1 TRBJ2-1 few
TGTGCCAGCAGTGAAGAGGTCCGCTCTGGGGCCAACGTCCTGACTTTC CASSEEVRSGANVLTF TRBV25-1 - TRBJ2-6 few
TGTGCCAGCAGTCGGGCAGGAGGTTCGGATCAGCCCCAGCATTTT CASSRAGGSDQPQHF TRBV12-3/TRBV12-4 - TRBJ1-5 many
TGCAGTGCTAGGGGGGACAGTGTTTATCAGCCCCAGCATTTT CSARGDSVYQPQHF TRBV20-1 TRBD1 TRBJ1-5 -
TGTGCCAGCAGCGAAGGGGACCGGGGCACAGATACGCAGTATTTT CASSEGDRGTDTQYF TRBV11-2 - TRBJ2-3 few
TGTGCCAGCAGCGCCTCCAGTGAGCAGTTCTTC CASSASSEQFF TRBV5-6 - TRBJ2-1 -
TGTGCCAGCAGTTTACCCCTGACATCGAACACTGAAGCTTTCTTT CASSLPLTSNTEAFF TRBV12-3/TRBV12-4 - TRBJ1-1 many
TGTGCCAGCACTCTTTATCTCGGGGGAGGCACTAACTATGGCTACACCTTC CASTLYLGGGTNYGYTF TRBV12-3/TRBV12-4 - TRBJ1-2 -
TGTGCCAGCAGCCCGTCCGCACTCTTCGGTCGGAATGAGCAGTTCTTC CASSPSALFGRNEQFF TRBV3-1 - TRBJ2-1 -
TGTGCCTACCAGGGGGGAAGGGGAGCTAACTATGGCTACACCTTC CAYQGGRGANYGYTF TRBV6-6 TRBD1 TRBJ1-2 -
TGTGCCAGCAGCTTAGCGCTGAAGACAGGGGTTCCCGACTCCTACAATGAGCAGTTCTTC CASSLALKTGVPDSYNEQFF TRBV7-6 TRBD1 TRBJ2-1 many
TGTGCCAGCAGCTCTCCCCCGGAACAAGATACGCAGTATTTT CASSSPPEQDTQYF TRBV7-6 - TRBJ2-3 -
TGCGCCAGCAGCCAAGACGGACTAGCGGGGACCACAGTGCAGTTCTTC CASSQDGLAGTTVQFF TRBV4-3 TRBD2 TRBJ2-1 -
TGTGCCAGCAGTAAGGGACAGGGGGCCGGGGAGCTGTTTTTT CASSKGQGAGELFF TRBV7-9 TRBD1 TRBJ2-2 few
TGTGCCAGCAGGGGCAGGGCGCCTTCCACAGATACGCAGTATTTT CASRGRAPSTDTQYF TRBV6-2/TRBV6-3 - TRBJ2-3 -